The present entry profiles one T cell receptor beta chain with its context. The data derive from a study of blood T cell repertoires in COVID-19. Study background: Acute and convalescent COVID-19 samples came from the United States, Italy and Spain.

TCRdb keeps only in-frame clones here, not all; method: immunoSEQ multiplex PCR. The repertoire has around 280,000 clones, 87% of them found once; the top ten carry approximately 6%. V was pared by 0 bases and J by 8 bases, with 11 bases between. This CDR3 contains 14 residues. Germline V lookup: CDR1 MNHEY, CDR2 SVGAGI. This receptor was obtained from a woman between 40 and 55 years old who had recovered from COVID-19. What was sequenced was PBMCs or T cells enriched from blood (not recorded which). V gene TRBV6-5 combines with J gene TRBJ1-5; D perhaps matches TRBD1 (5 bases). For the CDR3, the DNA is TGTGCCAGCAGTTACTCCCAACAGGTGGAGCCCCAGCATTTT. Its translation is CASSYSQQVEPQHF.